This is a list of T cell receptor beta chains from one sample in a study of T cell repertoires in cytomegalovirus infection. TCRdb ran MiXCR on the reads and lists one entry per CDR3 protein. The table has approximately 180,000 distinct CDR3 sequences, roughly 19% seen once. The source material was PBMCs. Source of these receptors: a human donor in good health (CMV status not recorded). Some clones in this sample may be carry-over from other donors' samples. Both conserved end residues are part of each CDR3. Fields, in order: clone size, J gene, V gene, CDR3 protein. Clone size is stated in some rows and not others, as once, few, many or a class when expanded.

>-|TRBJ2-3|TRBV20-1
CSARGRKRGTDTQYF
>few|TRBJ1-1|TRBV27
CASSPKQGNANTEAFF
>-|TRBJ2-7|TRBV6-5
CASSSFQQGGKEQYF
>many|TRBJ2-7|TRBV7-2
CASSLLGTSGRLIYEQYF
>-|TRBJ1-5|TRBV2
CASRAAWGLNNQPQHF
>-|TRBJ1-2|TRBV14
CASSPPSRLASGYTF
>-|TRBJ2-2|TRBV7-2
CASSSRWGDLNTGELFF
>-|TRBJ1-5|TRBV28
CASSVENQPQHF
>few|TRBJ1-1|TRBV29-1
CSVVRGGVNTEAFF
>-|TRBJ2-1|TRBV20-1
CSAPAPAYSYNEQFF
>-|TRBJ2-7|TRBV19
CASSTDRGTYEQYF
>many|TRBJ2-1|TRBV7-2
CASSPSGTSEYNEQFF
>few|TRBJ2-2|TRBV7-9
CASSSSAQAITGELFF
>-|TRBJ2-6|TRBV6-2/TRBV6-3
CASITGGSGANVLTF
>few|TRBJ2-7|TRBV5-1
CASSLAGTSHASSYEQYF
>few|TRBJ2-5|TRBV2
CASTDMPGQGKTQYF
>-|TRBJ2-5|TRBV12-3/TRBV12-4
CASRGETQYF
>many|TRBJ2-5|TRBV24-1
CATSEPGHPQETQYF
>many|TRBJ2-5|TRBV7-9
CASSSPKKGQETQYF
>-|TRBJ1-2|TRBV12-3/TRBV12-4
CASSLDRGSRGYTF
>many|TRBJ1-6|TRBV28
CASGRGAGSPLHF
>-|TRBJ2-1|TRBV12-3/TRBV12-4
CASSSRVFSYNEQFF
>-|TRBJ1-3|TRBV3-1
CASSPKGASGNTIYF
>many|TRBJ2-2|TRBV7-2
CASSSGGSNTGELFF
>-|TRBJ1-2|TRBV5-4
CASSLVGTDSTF
>-|TRBJ2-3|TRBV28
CASSPTLAGGRIGADTQYF
>few|TRBJ2-2|TRBV4-2
CASSQETGGRTGELFF
>many|TRBJ2-7|TRBV28
CASSPGQGRPYEQYF
>-|TRBJ1-1|TRBV7-6
CASSLGGAGMNTEAFF
>-|TRBJ1-2|TRBV5-5
CASSLSTNYGYTF
>few|TRBJ2-7|TRBV28
CASSAPSGGTEQYF
>-|TRBJ2-7|TRBV7-4
CASQQGSYEQYF
>-|TRBJ2-2|TRBV2
CASSGDSNTGELFF
>-|TRBJ2-1|TRBV6-1
CASSSGSRGWGEQFF
>-|TRBJ2-6|TRBV11-3
CASSLDMASLSANVLTF
>-|TRBJ1-2|TRBV25-1
CASSEYPDPPRDRGYGYTF
>-|TRBJ2-5|TRBV12-3/TRBV12-4
CASSLRGVKETQYF
>-|TRBJ2-7|TRBV6-2/TRBV6-3
CASSSLAGEVNEQYF
>many|TRBJ2-7|TRBV7-2
CASSLAGSGPYEQYF
>many|TRBJ1-1|TRBV27
CASSLRGMNTEAFF
>-|TRBJ2-7|TRBV28
CASNERGSEQYF
>-|TRBJ2-3|TRBV11-2
CASSPRGPDTPYF
>-|TRBJ1-1|TRBV6-2/TRBV6-3
CASSYSVHRGNTEAFF
>-|TRBJ1-2|TRBV29-1
CSAQPTPRGGYTF
>many|TRBJ2-2|TRBV7-8
CASSLLLAGRGGVTGELFF
>few|TRBJ2-7|TRBV6-6
CASQTSGTYEQYF
>many|TRBJ1-2|TRBV7-8
CASSPSDRSNYGYTF
>many|TRBJ1-3|TRBV7-8
CASSLFSGSGNTIYF
>many|TRBJ1-6|TRBV4-1
CASSRTGTGDNSPLHF
>few|TRBJ1-2|TRBV20-1
CSASPEDRGESYGYTF
>many|TRBJ1-2|TRBV7-2
CASRRSQGAYGYTF
>-|TRBJ2-7|TRBV6-1
CASSRSLAGASYEQYF
>many|TRBJ2-3|TRBV7-9
CASSYSGQGGEKHTQYF